Below, 6 T cell receptor beta chains from the same sample are listed, as sequenced in a study of cytomegalovirus exposure and HLA in healthy donors. PCR primers comprised 60 Vbeta and 13 Jbeta primers. Sequenced by immunoSEQ multiplex PCR; TCRdb stores in-frame clones only, minus some. There are fewer than 200,000 clones in the sample; around 83% occur only once, and 1% to 1.5% lies in the top ten. Sequencing was carried out using PBMCs. The receptor set was obtained from a girl aged 2 to 9 in good health and CMV-seropositive.

The V call is TRBV20-1, the J call TRBJ1-2; D not resolved. Germline loops: CDR1 DFQATT, CDR2 SNEGSKA (reference sequence). This CDR3 spans 10 amino acids. Trimming stripped 5 bases from V and 6 bases from J, with 7 bases between. CDR3 nucleotide sequence: TGCAGTGCTGAGAGGAATGGCTACACCTTC. Protein product: CSAERNGYTF.

This clone has only one observation. This chain uses TRBV5-4 with TRBJ2-1, with D tentatively TRBD2 (6 bases). This CDR3 is 15 amino acids long. Trimming took off 0 bases at V and 8 bases at J, with 15 bases between the two ends. Germline CDR1 is SGHNT and CDR2 is YYREEE (reference sequence). The CDR3 reads CASSLVPGVPHEQFF. CDR3 sequence (DNA): TGTGCCAGCAGCTTGGTACCGGGAGTTCCACATGAGCAGTTCTTC.

The gene calls are TRBV11-2 and TRBJ2-7; the D is unclear. The germline gives CDR1 SGHAT, CDR2 FQNNGV. Trimming cost V 0 bases and J 0 bases, with 15 bases left between them. The CDR3 loop spans 17 amino acids. The chain's CDR3 is CASSLDLQTLPSYEQYF. CDR3 DNA sequence: TGTGCCAGCAGCTTAGACCTCCAGACTCTACCCTCCTACGAGCAGTACTTC.

This chain joins TRBV6-5 and TRBJ2-3; possible D gene TRBD2, 6 bases. The CDR3 consists of 13 residues. Deletions cut 10 bases from V and 1 base from J, with 12 bases between. Germline CDR1 and CDR2: MNHEY and SVGAGI. CDR3 in amino acids: CATRDSGTDTQYF. For the CDR3, the DNA is TGTGCCACCCGGGACTCGGGCACAGATACGCAGTATTTT.

The chain employs TRBV18 and TRBJ1-1, with 10 bases lining up with TRBD1. Trimming took 3 bases from V and 5 from J; bases not matched to a gene: 9. Per germline, CDR1 KGHSH and CDR2 LQKENI. This CDR3 has 16 amino acids. CDR3 in amino acids: CASSPTPDRGRTEAFF. The CDR3 DNA is TGTGCCAGCTCACCCACCCCGGACAGGGGGAGGACTGAAGCTTTCTTT.

This rearrangement joins TRBV7-3 to TRBJ1-5; the match to TRBD1 covers 8 bases. After removal of 4 bases from V and 2 bases from J, the junction contained 7 bases not matched to a gene. CDR3 length: 16 residues. Germline V lookup: CDR1 SGHTA, CDR2 FQGTGA. The CDR3 is CASSWTGYEGNQPQHF. The CDR3 region has the DNA TGTGCCAGCAGCTGGACAGGGTATGAAGGCAATCAGCCCCAGCATTTT.